A single sample gave rise to the 6 T cell receptor beta chains below, sequenced in a study of identical twins. TCRdb recomputed calls from the 5' RACE reads with MiXCR, one row per CDR3 protein. Of roughly 720,000 distinct CDR3 sequences in the sample, roughly 18% were seen once. These sequences were also reported in another study, on T cells expressing NK-cell markers.

Sequencing was performed on PBMCs. The receptors shown here come from a young woman in good health.

The rearrangement links TRBV20-1 to TRBJ2-7; possibly TRBD1 or TRBD2 for D (5 bases each). The CDR3 length is 19 residues. Trimming took 0 bases from V and 0 from J, leaving 24 bases between them. Germline V gives CDR1 DFQATT, CDR2 SNEGSKA (reference sequence). The CDR3, as DNA: TGCAGTGCTAGAGATGGGGCGAGGAGCTGGGGGTCGAGCTCCTACGAGCAGTACTTC. Its translation: CSARDGARSWGSSSYEQYF.

V gene TRBV5-1 combines with J gene TRBJ1-2; 7 nucleotides match TRBD1. Germline CDR1 and CDR2: SGHRS and YFSETQ. After removal of 4 bases from V and 5 bases from J, the junction contained 8 bases not matched to a gene. This CDR3 spans 14 amino acids. CDR3 DNA: TGCGCCAGCAGCCTGGGTGGGGACAGTTATGGCTACACCTTC. Amino acids: CASSLGGDSYGYTF.

This clonotype was recorded many times. The chain couples TRBV20-1 to TRBJ1-6, with 8 bases that match TRBD1. Germline CDR1 and CDR2: DFQATT and SNEGSKA (reference sequence). The junction had 15 bases not matched to a gene; V was cut back by 2 bases and J by 18 bases. The CDR3 consists of 14 residues. The CDR3 DNA sequence: TGCAGTGCTAGAAAACCAGGGGGCGTCGGGGTCCCCCACTTT. Its protein is CSARKPGGVGVPHF.

The chain employs TRBV19 and TRBJ1-5; D is unresolved. This CDR3 spans 14 amino acids. Trimming took 8 bases from V and 4 from J, leaving 15 bases between them. The germline CDR1 and CDR2 sequences are LNHDA and SQIVND (reference sequence). DNA for the CDR3: TGTGCCAGTCAAGGGAATAGCCTTAATCAGCCCCAGCATTTT. It encodes CASQGNSLNQPQHF. Based on the CDR3 plus reference TRBV19 and TRBJ1-5, the full variable domain is DGGITQSPKYLFRKEGQNVTLSCEQNLNHDAMYWYRQDPGQGLRLIYYSQIVNDFQKGDIAEGYSVSREKKESFPLTVTSAQKNPTAFYLCASQGNSLNQPQHFGDGTRLSIL.

V is TRBV12-3 or TRBV12-4 and J is TRBJ1-2; no definite D call. Trimming left V 1 base short and J 2 bases short, with 11 bases between. The CDR3 is 15 amino acids. The chain's CDR3 is CASSLGGENNYGYTF. As DNA, the CDR3 is TGTGCCAGCAGTTTAGGTGGGGAAAACAACTATGGCTACACCTTC.

The gene calls are TRBV5-1 and TRBJ2-5; the D is unclear. The CDR3 loop spans 14 amino acids. The V gene's germline CDR1 is SGHRS and CDR2 YFSETQ. V gave up 4 bases and J gave up 5 bases, with 15 bases separating them. The CDR3 nucleotides are TGCGCCAGCAGCGCGGACGCGTATTCTGAGACCCAGTACTTC. Protein sequence: CASSADAYSETQYF.